This T cell receptor beta chain was found in a study of early T cells in non-severe SARS-CoV-2 infection. Background on the study: With bulk RNA from unsorted whole blood as input, sequencing yielded unpaired chains. Study outcomes and limitations: Lookups in VDJdb leaned toward anti-spike CD8 responses and missed private and CD4 specificities.

Unique molecular identifier tags were affixed to discrete cDNA molecules. TCRdb reprocessed the 5' RACE reads with MiXCR, giving one entry per CDR3 protein. The repertoire holds about 39,000 distinct CDR3 sequences, with roughly 7% as singletons. Worth noting for this clonotype: Antigen: not known. This may be a read error: a much more frequent sequence differs by one nucleotide.

The sequence derives from an adult who was a healthcare worker with PCR-confirmed SARS-CoV-2 infection or an uninfected control (not recorded which). The sample comprised whole blood.

CDR3 in amino acids: CSVELGLGEKLLF. The CDR3 nucleotides are TGCAGCGTTGAATTAGGGTTGGGCGAAAAACTGCTTTTT. The gene calls are TRBV29-1 and TRBJ1-4; no reliable D call. The CDR3 totals 13 residues. Germline V lookup: CDR1 SQVTM, CDR2 ANQGSEA.